This entry lists 9 T cell receptor beta chains sequenced from one sample in a study of blood T cell repertoires in COVID-19. Repertoires were generated with immunoSEQ multiplex PCR, while TCRdb's copy carries only in-frame clones and drops some. Here the sample spans 140,000 or so clones, approximately 80% being singletons. Sequencing was performed on peripheral blood. The receptor set was obtained from a man aged 55-75 years with active or convalescent COVID-19.

This chain connects TRBV10-3 to TRBJ1-5; D call uncertain. CDR1 and CDR2 from the germline V gene are ENHRY and SYGVKD. The ends were cut back, 3 bases at V and 2 bases at J, with 8 bases in the middle. The CDR3 spans 14 residues. This CDR3 reads CAISDAGGNQPQHF. The CDR3 DNA is TGTGCCATCAGTGATGCTGGAGGCAATCAGCCCCAGCATTTT.

The chain carries TRBV30 and TRBJ1-1; 7 nucleotides agree with TRBD1. Unmatched junction bases numbered 3, after V lost 1 base and J lost 7 bases. This CDR3 region has 12 residues. CDR1 is GTSNPN and CDR2 is SVGIG in the germline V gene (reference sequence). This CDR3 is CAWSGDRLEAFF. DNA for the CDR3: TGTGCCTGGAGTGGGGACAGACTTGAAGCTTTCTTT.

The CDR3 nucleotides read TGTGCCAGCAGCTCCGGACAGGGGGCCACTGAAGCTTTCTTT. Translating gives CASSSGQGATEAFF. This sequence joins TRBV5-6 and TRBJ1-1; 11 nucleotides agree with TRBD1. The CDR3 is 14 residues long. Germline V gives CDR1 SGHDT, CDR2 YYEEEE. The junction had 2 bases not matched to a gene; V was cut back by 3 bases and J by 4 bases.

J is TRBJ2-5 and V is TRBV27; TRBD2 matches 7 bases. Trimming at V came to 5 bases and at J to 5 bases, leaving 8 bases not matched to a gene. Germline values: CDR1 MNHEY, CDR2 SMNVEV (reference sequence). CDR3 length: 14 residues. The CDR3 DNA follows: TGTGCCAGCAGTATGGGGTGGGGGGGGGAGACCCAGTACTTC. This gives the protein CASSMGWGGETQYF.

V usage is TRBV7-2 and J usage is TRBJ2-2, with 9 bases fitting TRBD1. This CDR3 contains 16 residues. V dropped 1 base and J dropped 7; count of bases not matched to a gene: 7. CDR1 SGHTA and CDR2 FQGNSA come from the germline V gene. CDR3: CASSLGTGVVGGELFF. In DNA, the CDR3 is TGTGCCAGCAGCTTAGGGACAGGGGTTGTCGGCGGGGAGCTGTTTTTT.

This chain connects TRBV3-1 (or the pseudogene TRBV3-2) to TRBJ1-6; tentative D call: TRBD1 (6 bases). This CDR3 spans 18 amino acids. V shed 2 bases and J shed 1 base, with 15 bases lying between them. Germline-derived CDR1 and CDR2 are LGHDT and YNNKEL (reference sequence). In DNA form, the CDR3 reads TGTGCCAGCAGCCAACGGCGTGGACAGTCGTCCTATAATTCACCCCTCCACTTT. Protein: CASSQRRGQSSYNSPLHF.

This chain links TRBV10-1 with TRBJ2-7; tentative D call: TRBD1 (6 bases). Trimming pared 6 bases from V and 1 base from J, leaving 10 bases between. CDR1 is WNHNN and CDR2 is SYGVQD in the germline V gene (reference sequence). The CDR3 contains 13 residues. The CDR3 reads CASSGDTSYEQYF. Written as DNA, the CDR3 is TGCGCCAGCAGCGGGGACACTTCCTACGAGCAGTACTTC.

V usage is TRBV7-2 and J usage is TRBJ2-3; 8 bases line up with TRBD2. With V trimmed by 0 bases and J by 0 bases, 5 bases remained unmatched. Germline CDR1 and CDR2: SGHTA and FQGNSA. This CDR3 comprises 17 residues. The CDR3 loop reads CASSLASGTPSTDTQYF. DNA of the CDR3: TGTGCCAGCAGCTTAGCTAGCGGGACTCCTAGCACAGATACGCAGTATTTT.

The chain uses TRBV4-3 and TRBJ1-3; a possible D gene is TRBD1 (5 bases). V was cut by 0 bases and J by 3 bases, with 6 bases left in between. The CDR3 runs to 14 residues. Germline values: CDR1 LGHNA, CDR2 YSLEER. The CDR3 protein is CASSQEGVGNTIYF. CDR3 bases: TGCGCCAGCAGCCAAGAAGGGGTTGGAAACACCATATATTTT.